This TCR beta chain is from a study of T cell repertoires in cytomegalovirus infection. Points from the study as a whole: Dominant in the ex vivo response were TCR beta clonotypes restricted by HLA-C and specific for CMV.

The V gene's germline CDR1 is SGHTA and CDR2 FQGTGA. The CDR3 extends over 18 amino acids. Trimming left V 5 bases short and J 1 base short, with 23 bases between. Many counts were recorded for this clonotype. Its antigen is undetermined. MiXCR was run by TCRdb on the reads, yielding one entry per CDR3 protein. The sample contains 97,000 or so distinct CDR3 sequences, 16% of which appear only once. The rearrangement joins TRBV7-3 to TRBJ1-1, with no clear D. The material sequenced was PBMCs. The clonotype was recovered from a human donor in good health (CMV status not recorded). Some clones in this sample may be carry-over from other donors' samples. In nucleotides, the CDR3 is TGTGCCAGCAGCCCCCGACCGGGCCTAAGGATGACGAACACTGAAGCTTTCTTT. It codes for CASSPRPGLRMTNTEAFF.